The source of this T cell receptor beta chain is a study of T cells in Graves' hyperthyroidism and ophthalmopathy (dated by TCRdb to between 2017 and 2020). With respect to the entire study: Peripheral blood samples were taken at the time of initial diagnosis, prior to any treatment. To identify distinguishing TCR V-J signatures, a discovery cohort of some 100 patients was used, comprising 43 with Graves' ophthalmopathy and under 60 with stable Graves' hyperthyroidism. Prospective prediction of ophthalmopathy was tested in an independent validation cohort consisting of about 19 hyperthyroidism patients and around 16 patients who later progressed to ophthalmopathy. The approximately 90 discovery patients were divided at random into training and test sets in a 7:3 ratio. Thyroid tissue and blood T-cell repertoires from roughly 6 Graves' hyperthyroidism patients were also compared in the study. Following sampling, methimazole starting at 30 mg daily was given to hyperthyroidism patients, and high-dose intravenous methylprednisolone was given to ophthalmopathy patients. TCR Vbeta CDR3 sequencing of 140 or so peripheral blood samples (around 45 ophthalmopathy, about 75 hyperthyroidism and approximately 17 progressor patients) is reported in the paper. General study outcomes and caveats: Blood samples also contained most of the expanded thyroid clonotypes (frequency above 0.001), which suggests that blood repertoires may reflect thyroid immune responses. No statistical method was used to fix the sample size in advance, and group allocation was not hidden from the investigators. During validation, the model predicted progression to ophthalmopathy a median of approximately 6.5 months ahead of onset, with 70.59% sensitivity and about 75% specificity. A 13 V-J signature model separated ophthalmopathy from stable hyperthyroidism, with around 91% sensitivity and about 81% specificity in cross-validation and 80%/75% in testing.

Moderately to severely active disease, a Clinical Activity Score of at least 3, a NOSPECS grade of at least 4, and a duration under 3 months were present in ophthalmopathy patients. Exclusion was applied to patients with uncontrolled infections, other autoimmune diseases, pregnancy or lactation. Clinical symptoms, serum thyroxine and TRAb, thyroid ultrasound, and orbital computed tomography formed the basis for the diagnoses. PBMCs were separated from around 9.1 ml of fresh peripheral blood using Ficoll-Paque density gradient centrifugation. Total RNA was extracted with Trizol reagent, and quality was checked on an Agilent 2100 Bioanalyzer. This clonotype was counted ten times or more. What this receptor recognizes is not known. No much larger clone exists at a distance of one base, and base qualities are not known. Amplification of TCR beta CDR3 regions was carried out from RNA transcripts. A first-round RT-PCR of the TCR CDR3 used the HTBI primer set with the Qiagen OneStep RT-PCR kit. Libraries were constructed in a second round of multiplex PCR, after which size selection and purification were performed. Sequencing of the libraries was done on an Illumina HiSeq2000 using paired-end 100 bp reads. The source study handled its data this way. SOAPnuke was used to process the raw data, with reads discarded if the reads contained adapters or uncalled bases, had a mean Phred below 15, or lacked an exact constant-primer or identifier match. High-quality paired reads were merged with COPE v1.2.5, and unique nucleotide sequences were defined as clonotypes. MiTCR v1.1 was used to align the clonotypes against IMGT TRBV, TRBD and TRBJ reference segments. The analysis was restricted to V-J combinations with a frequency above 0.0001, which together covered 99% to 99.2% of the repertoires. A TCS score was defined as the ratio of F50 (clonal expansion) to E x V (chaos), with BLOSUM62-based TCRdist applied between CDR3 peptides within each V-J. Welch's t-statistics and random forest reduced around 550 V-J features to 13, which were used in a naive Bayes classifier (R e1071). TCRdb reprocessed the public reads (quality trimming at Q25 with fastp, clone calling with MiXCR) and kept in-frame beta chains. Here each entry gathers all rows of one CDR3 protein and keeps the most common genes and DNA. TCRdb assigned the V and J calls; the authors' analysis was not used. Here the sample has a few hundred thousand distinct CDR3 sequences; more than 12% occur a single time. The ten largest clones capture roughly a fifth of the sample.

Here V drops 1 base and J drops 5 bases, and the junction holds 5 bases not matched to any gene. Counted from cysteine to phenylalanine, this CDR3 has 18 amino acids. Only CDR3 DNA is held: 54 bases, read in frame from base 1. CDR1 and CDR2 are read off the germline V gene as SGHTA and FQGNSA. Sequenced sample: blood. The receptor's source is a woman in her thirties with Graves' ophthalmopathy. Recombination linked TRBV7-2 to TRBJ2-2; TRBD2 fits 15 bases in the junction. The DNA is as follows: TGTGCCAGCAGCTTAGGGACTAGCGGGGGGGCCCGTACCGGGGAGCTGTTTTTT. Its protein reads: CASSLGTSGGARTGELFF.